This T cell receptor beta chain was identified in a study of blood T cell repertoires in COVID-19. Study-level background: COVID-19 samples from acute and convalescent phases originated in the United States, Italy and Spain. Sample material is recorded as cDNA or gDNA derived from T cells, B-cell-depleted T cells, or PBMCs.

Seattle cases were enrolled at active infection and followed longitudinally. Germline V gene data show CDR1 as SEHNR and CDR2 as FQNEAQ (reference sequence). The CDR3 covers 17 residues. Trimming removed 0 bases from V and 3 bases from J; junction bases left unmatched: 8. Produced via immunoSEQ multiplex PCR; TCRdb's table is partial and in-frame only. The sample contains 300,000 to 350,000 clones, roughly 87% of which appear only once. The sample consisted of peripheral blood. This clonotype was obtained from a man aged 30 to 45 with COVID-19, enrolled during active disease. The rearrangement uses TRBV7-9 and TRBJ1-2, with 9 bases fitting TRBD1. The CDR3 region is CASSLAYGQGLDYGYTF. CDR3 nucleotides: TGTGCCAGCAGCTTAGCTTATGGACAGGGGCTCGACTATGGCTACACCTTC. Filled out from reference TRBV7-9 and TRBJ1-2, the complete variable domain reads DTGVSQNPRHKITKRGQNVTFRCDPISEHNRLYWYRQTLGQGPEFLTYFQNEAQLEKSRLLSDRFSAERPKGSFSTLEIQRTEQGDSAMYLCASSLAYGQGLDYGYTFGSGTRLTVV.